The 27 T cell receptor beta chains given below trace back to one sample, sequenced in a study of cytomegalovirus exposure and HLA in healthy donors. The PCR made use of 60 Vbeta and 13 Jbeta primers. TCRdb's table, derived via immunoSEQ multiplex PCR, lists solely in-frame clones and lacks some. The repertoire holds over 110,000 clones, around 82% seen once, with around 6.6% in the top ten. Sequencing was performed on PBMCs. The source of these receptors is a woman aged 40 to 50 in good health and CMV-seropositive.

The chain employs TRBV7-2 and TRBJ2-5; a weak D match, TRBD1 (5 bases). Germline V gives CDR1 SGHTA, CDR2 FQGNSA. This CDR3 region has 14 residues. V lost 2 bases and J 4 bases, leaving 11 bases between the germline ends. DNA for the CDR3: TGTGCCAGCAGCTTATGGGCAGGGCCAGAGACCCAGTACTTC. Its translation: CASSLWAGPETQYF.

The CDR3 region has the DNA TGCGCCAGCAGCTTCCGACCAACAGGGGATACGCAGTATTTT. Protein product: CASSFRPTGDTQYF. The rearrangement joins TRBV5-1 to TRBJ2-3, with a weak D call TRBD1 (6 bases). The CDR3 covers 14 residues. Trimming removed 2 bases from V and 6 bases from J, with 13 bases in between. Germline V gene data show CDR1 as SGHRS and CDR2 as YFSETQ. Complete variable domain (other parts from reference TRBV5-1 and TRBJ2-3): KAGVTQTPRYLIKTRGQQVTLSCSPISGHRSVSWYQQTPGQGLQFLFEYFSETQRNKGNFPGRFSGRQFSNSRSEMNVSTLELGDSALYLCASSFRPTGDTQYFGPGTRLTVL.

In its sample, this clone was seen once. The genes are TRBV11-1 and TRBJ2-1; TRBD2 matches at 9 bases. CDR1 SGHAT and CDR2 FQDESV come from the germline V gene (reference sequence). This CDR3 is built from 15 residues. The trim removed 7 bases at V and 5 bases at J, leaving 9 bases unmatched. The CDR3 sequence is CASTQSLAGNNEQFF. The CDR3 coding sequence is TGTGCCAGCACCCAAAGTCTAGCGGGGAACAATGAGCAGTTCTTC.

This rearrangement joins TRBV11-2 to TRBJ2-1; 11 bases match TRBD2. From germline, CDR1 is SGHAT and CDR2 FQNNGV. The CDR3 covers 14 residues. The V segment lost 3 bases and the J segment 10 bases; nucleotides outside the gene matches: 5. As DNA, the CDR3 is TGTGCCAGCAGCTTTCTGCGACTAGCGGGAGAGCAGTTCTTC. Translation: CASSFLRLAGEQFF.

J is TRBJ2-7 and V is TRBV19; 8 nucleotides align to TRBD2. V was clipped by 3 bases and J by 4 bases; unmatched bases: 5. CDR3 length: 14 amino acids. From germline, CDR1 is LNHDA and CDR2 SQIVND (reference sequence). The CDR3 region has the DNA TGTGCCAGTAGTATGATGGGGACTAGTTACGAGCAGTACTTC. It yields the protein CASSMMGTSYEQYF. Full variable domain (missing parts from reference TRBV19 and TRBJ2-7): DGGITQSPKYLFRKEGQNVTLSCEQNLNHDAMYWYRQDPGQGLRLIYYSQIVNDFQKGDIAEGYSVSREKKESFPLTVTSAQKNPTAFYLCASSMMGTSYEQYFGPGTRLTVT.

The chain couples TRBV10-3 to TRBJ2-1; 13 nucleotides agree with TRBD2. With 3 bases clipped from V and 10 bases from J, the junction kept 3 bases outside the gene matches. This CDR3 region has 14 residues. The germline gives CDR1 ENHRY, CDR2 SYGVKD. CDR3 bases: TGTGCCATCAGTGAAACTAGCGGGGGGGAGGAGCAGTTCTTC. Translating gives CAISETSGGEEQFF.

The chain carries TRBV19 and TRBJ2-2; 7 nucleotides align to TRBD1. The germline V gene has CDR1 LNHDA and CDR2 SQIVND (reference sequence). V shed 8 bases, J shed 2 bases, and the junction held 5 bases outside the gene matches. This CDR3 spans 14 amino acids. CDR3 residues: CASQDRVNTGELFF. The CDR3 bases are TGTGCCAGTCAAGACAGGGTTAACACCGGGGAGCTGTTTTTT.

The chain is built from TRBV28 and TRBJ2-3; the match to TRBD1 covers 7 bases. V lost 3 bases, J lost 3 bases, and 6 bases stayed unmatched. CDR1 and CDR2 (germline): MDHEN, SYDVKM. There are 15 residues in the CDR3. This chain's CDR3 is CASSFSGGSTDTQYF. The CDR3 DNA follows: TGTGCCAGCAGTTTCTCAGGGGGTAGTACAGATACGCAGTATTTT.

This clone was counted a single time. V is TRBV5-4 and J is TRBJ2-3; a weak D match, TRBD2 (5 bases). CDR1 and CDR2 (germline): SGHNT, YYREEE (reference sequence). The CDR3 has 13 residues. Trimming took 7 bases from V and 2 from J, leaving 11 bases between them. CDR3 coding DNA: TGTGCCAGCCGAAGCGGAAACACAGATACGCAGTATTTT. Translating it yields CASRSGNTDTQYF.

The chain's CDR3 is CASSSNRGLGNIQYF. In DNA, the CDR3 is TGTGCCAGCAGCTCAAACAGGGGGCTTGGAAACATTCAGTACTTC. The V and J genes are TRBV4-2 and TRBJ2-4; TRBD1 agrees at 9 bases. Losses at the gene ends were 5 bases for V and 6 bases for J; bases not matched to a gene: 8. This CDR3 has 15 amino acids. Germline V CDR1 and CDR2: LGHNA, YNFKEQ.

The rearrangement uses TRBV19 and TRBJ1-5; TRBD1 matches at 9 bases. With V trimmed by 4 bases and J by 12 bases, 10 bases remained unmatched. The germline V gene encodes CDR1 LNHDA and CDR2 SQIVND (reference sequence). The CDR3 sequence is 14 residues long. The CDR3 protein is CASSKETGGPLQHF. DNA for the CDR3: TGTGCCAGTAGTAAGGAGACAGGGGGTCCGCTCCAGCATTTT. The full variable domain, in which reference TRBV19 and TRBJ1-5 provide the parts outside the CDR3, is DGGITQSPKYLFRKEGQNVTLSCEQNLNHDAMYWYRQDPGQGLRLIYYSQIVNDFQKGDIAEGYSVSREKKESFPLTVTSAQKNPTAFYLCASSKETGGPLQHFGDGTRLSIL.

In the case of this clone: A junction end diverges from the germline sequence, so it may reflect a read error. The chain joins TRBV6-5 to TRBJ1-2, with 9 bases aligning to TRBD1. Per the germline V gene, CDR1 is MNHEY and CDR2 is SVGAGI. The CDR3 length is 14 residues. This chain's CDR3 is CTSSGTGTAYGYTF. The CDR3 DNA follows: TGTACCAGCAGCGGGACAGGGACGGCCTATGGCTACACCTTC.

This chain links TRBV28 with TRBJ2-1; 8 nucleotides line up with TRBD2. This CDR3 contains 18 residues. V was clipped by 2 bases and J by 3 bases; unmatched bases: 12. Germline V CDR1 and CDR2: MDHEN, SYDVKM. CDR3 in DNA: TGTGCCAGCAGTTTAAGGTCCGGGAGGGCCGTCGGCTACAATGAGCAGTTCTTC. Translation gives CASSLRSGRAVGYNEQFF.

The sample holds one count of this clone. The rearrangement uses TRBV28 and TRBJ2-5; 11 positions agree with TRBD2. The CDR3 runs to 13 residues. The V segment lost 6 bases and the J segment 5 bases; nucleotides outside the gene matches: 2. CDR1 MDHEN and CDR2 SYDVKM come from the germline V gene. The CDR3 nucleotides read TGTGCCAGCAGAAGGACTAGCGGGGAGACCCAGTACTTC. This translates into CASRRTSGETQYF.

The chain combines TRBV19 with TRBJ1-3, with a possible D match to TRBD1 (6 bases). CDR3 size: 16 residues. The V and J ends lost 5 bases and 4 bases respectively, with 18 bases between them. The germline V gene has CDR1 LNHDA and CDR2 SQIVND (reference sequence). CDR3 in DNA: TGTGCCAGTAGTCAGACGACAGGACGGCGGGGAAACACCATATATTTT. Amino acid sequence: CASSQTTGRRGNTIYF.

This sequence joins TRBV2 and TRBJ2-5; 11 bases match TRBD2. J lost 7 bases, V lost 4 bases, and 14 bases had no gene match. CDR1 and CDR2 from the germline V gene are SNHLY and FYNNEI. The CDR3 runs to 17 residues. CDR3 amino acids: CASSGVAGGPGVWTQYF. CDR3 coding DNA: TGTGCCAGCAGTGGGGTAGCGGGAGGGCCCGGTGTCTGGACCCAGTACTTC.

This chain uses TRBV18 with TRBJ1-1; D ambiguous. Trimming removed 2 bases from V and 5 bases from J, with 9 bases in between. There are 13 residues in the CDR3. The germline V gene has CDR1 KGHSH and CDR2 LQKENI. The CDR3 loop is CASSPMPRTEAFF. The CDR3 bases are TGTGCCAGCTCACCAATGCCCAGGACTGAAGCTTTCTTT.

This chain uses TRBV19 with TRBJ2-1; a weak D match, TRBD2 (5 bases). The germline CDR1 and CDR2 sequences are LNHDA and SQIVND (reference sequence). Trimming took 4 bases from V and 3 from J, leaving 10 bases between them. The CDR3 runs to 14 residues. As DNA, the CDR3 is TGTGCCAGTAGTACGAGGGATGGCTACAATGAGCAGTTCTTC. It translates to CASSTRDGYNEQFF.

The table lists this clone with a few counts. The chain joins TRBV6-1 to TRBJ1-1; D not resolved. This CDR3 contains 12 residues. In germline, CDR1 is MNHNS, CDR2 SASEGT. Trimming removed 10 bases from V and 4 bases from J, with 13 bases in between. CDR3 in DNA: TGTGCCAACAGCCGGGAGGGCACTGAAGCTTTCTTT. It specifies CANSREGTEAFF.

The chain uses TRBV29-1 and TRBJ2-3; 10 nucleotides line up with TRBD2. V trimming: 4 bases; J trimming: 3 bases; junction bases outside the gene matches: 4. Germline assignment: CDR1 SQVTM and CDR2 ANQGSEA. This CDR3 region has 14 residues. The CDR3 DNA follows: TGCAGCGTTGCTAGCGGGAGTCGGACAGATACGCAGTATTTT. It specifies CSVASGSRTDTQYF.

V and J are TRBV19 and TRBJ1-4; D is undetermined. This CDR3 spans 14 amino acids. Trimming removed 0 bases from V and 9 bases from J, with 11 bases in between. The V gene's germline CDR1 is LNHDA and CDR2 SQIVND (reference sequence). CDR3: CASSIDGASKKLFF. The CDR3 DNA reads TGTGCCAGTAGTATAGACGGAGCGTCAAAAAAACTGTTTTTT.

V and J are TRBV11-3 and TRBJ2-1; TRBD1 agrees at 9 bases. CDR3 length: 15 amino acids. With 3 bases clipped from V and 9 bases from J, the junction kept 9 bases outside the gene matches. CDR1 is SGHNT and CDR2 is YENEEA in the germline V gene. The CDR3 sequence: CASSFRTGGRVEQFF. The CDR3 coding sequence is TGTGCCAGCAGCTTCCGTACAGGGGGCCGCGTTGAGCAGTTCTTC.

J is TRBJ1-5 and V is TRBV16; D is undetermined. V lost 3 bases and J 0 bases, leaving 6 bases between the germline ends. The CDR3 is 14 residues long. From germline, CDR1 is KGHSY and CDR2 FQNENV. CDR3 sequence: CASSQWSSNQPQHF. For the CDR3, the DNA is TGTGCCAGCAGCCAGTGGAGTAGCAATCAGCCCCAGCATTTT.

The chain employs TRBV5-4 and TRBJ2-3; 11 bases line up with TRBD2. CDR3 size: 16 residues. Germline V gene data show CDR1 as SGHNT and CDR2 as YYREEE (reference sequence). V lost 0 bases and J lost 6; bases outside the gene matches: 6. The CDR3 is CASSLGSGRAGDTQYF. As DNA, the CDR3 is TGTGCCAGCAGCTTGGGTAGCGGGAGGGCCGGGGATACGCAGTATTTT. Variable domain in full (rest from reference TRBV5-4 and TRBJ2-3): ETGVTQSPTHLIKTRGQQVTLRCSSQSGHNTVSWYQQALGQGPQFIFQYYREEENGRGNFPPRFSGLQFPNYSSELNVNALELDDSALYLCASSLGSGRAGDTQYFGPGTRLTVL.

V and J are TRBV18 and TRBJ2-3; D uncertain. The V and J ends lost 0 bases and 1 base respectively, with 8 bases between them. Germline V gene lookup returns CDR1 KGHSH and CDR2 LQKENI. This CDR3 is built from 15 residues. CDR3 amino acids: CASSPPGYGTDTQYF. The CDR3 DNA sequence: TGTGCCAGCTCACCACCCGGGTACGGCACAGATACGCAGTATTTT.

V and J are TRBV19 and TRBJ2-7; D perhaps matches TRBD2 (6 bases). Germline V gives CDR1 LNHDA, CDR2 SQIVND (reference sequence). V was trimmed by 3 bases and J by 3 bases, leaving 15 bases between them. This CDR3 contains 15 residues. The CDR3 is CASSMRDLGFYEQYF. CDR3 coding DNA: TGTGCCAGTAGTATGCGGGACCTAGGCTTCTACGAGCAGTACTTC.

The rearrangement joins TRBV6-5 to TRBJ1-1; maybe TRBD1 (6 bases). The CDR3 is made up of 14 amino acids. Germline V lookup: CDR1 MNHEY, CDR2 SVGAGI. V lost 7 bases to trimming and J lost 11 bases, with 23 bases between them. The DNA of the CDR3 is TGTGCCAGCACACTTCAGGGGCCGGGGGGTCAGGCTTTCTTT. Its translation: CASTLQGPGGQAFF.